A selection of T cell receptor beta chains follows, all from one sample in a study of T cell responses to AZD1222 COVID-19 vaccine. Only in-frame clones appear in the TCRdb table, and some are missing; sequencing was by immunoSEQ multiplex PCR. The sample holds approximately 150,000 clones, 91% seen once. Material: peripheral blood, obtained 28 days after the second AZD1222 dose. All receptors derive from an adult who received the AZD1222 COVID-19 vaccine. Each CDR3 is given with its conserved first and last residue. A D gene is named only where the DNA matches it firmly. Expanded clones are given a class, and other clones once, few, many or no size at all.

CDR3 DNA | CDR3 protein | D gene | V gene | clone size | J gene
TGTGCTAGCGCAAAGAGGGAGGGCTCCTACAATGAGCAGTTCTTC | CASAKREGSYNEQFF | TRBD2 | TRBV7-7 | - | TRBJ2-1
TGCGCCAGCAGCTTAGAACCGAACACTGAAGCTTTCTTT | CASSLEPNTEAFF | - | TRBV5-1 | - | TRBJ1-1
TGTGCCAGCTCACCACCTACCGGACTAGCGGGCAATGAGCAGTTCTTC | CASSPPTGLAGNEQFF | TRBD2 | TRBV18 | few | TRBJ2-1
TGTGCCTGGAGTTCGCTAGCGGGCAGTGAGCAGTTCTTC | CAWSSLAGSEQFF | TRBD2 | TRBV30 | - | TRBJ2-1
TGTGCCAGCAGTTTAGGCGGCTCTGGAAACACCATATATTTT | CASSLGGSGNTIYF | - | TRBV28 | - | TRBJ1-3
TGTGCCAGCGGGGGGATCAAAAACATTCAGTACTTC | CASGGIKNIQYF | - | TRBV12-3/TRBV12-4 | - | TRBJ2-4
TGCAGCGTCGGACAGGGCGGGACTGAAGCTTTCTTT | CSVGQGGTEAFF | TRBD1 | TRBV29-1 | once | TRBJ1-1
TGTGCCAGCAGCTTGGTAGGGGGGGACACTGAAGCTTTCTTT | CASSLVGGDTEAFF | - | TRBV7-8 | - | TRBJ1-1
TGTGCCAGCAGCCAGCCGGGGAGGTGGACTGAAGCTTTCTTT | CASSQPGRWTEAFF | - | TRBV3-1/TRBV3-2 | - | TRBJ1-1
TGTGCCTGGAGTGGGGGGTGGCACGAGCAGTACTTC | CAWSGGWHEQYF | - | TRBV30 | - | TRBJ2-7
TGTGCCAGCAGCTTAGCGCTAGGATCTGGGGCTTTGGGCAATCAGCCCCAGCATTTT | CASSLALGSGALGNQPQHF | - | TRBV7-9 | - | TRBJ1-5
TGTGCCAGCAGCCCGACAGACTACAATGAGCAGTTCTTC | CASSPTDYNEQFF | - | TRBV6-5 | few | TRBJ2-1
TGCAGTGCTAGACCGGAGTATGGCTACACCTTC | CSARPEYGYTF | - | TRBV20-1 | once | TRBJ1-2
TGTGCCAGCAGCTTGGGAGGTTCTGGGAACACCATATATTTT | CASSLGGSGNTIYF | - | TRBV5-5 | - | TRBJ1-3
TGTGCCAGCAGCTCCCTGTCGGGCGGTGGGAGCACAGATACGCAGTATTTT | CASSSLSGGGSTDTQYF | - | TRBV11-3 | - | TRBJ2-3
TGTGCCAGCAGCTTGGTGGGTGGTGAAAAACTGTTTTTT | CASSLVGGEKLFF | - | TRBV5-6 | - | TRBJ1-4
TGTGCCACCAGTGCCGCCTGGGAAGATCATGGCTACACCTTC | CATSAAWEDHGYTF | - | TRBV24-1 | - | TRBJ1-2
TGTGCCAGCAGTTTAGACAGCTATGGCTACACCTTC | CASSLDSYGYTF | - | TRBV12-3/TRBV12-4 | - | TRBJ1-2
TGTGCCAGCAGTCTGGCCCCTGGTTGGTTCTTC | CASSLAPGWFF | - | TRBV6-6 | - | TRBJ2-1
TGTGCCAGCAGCTTCCAGGGGGCACTGGGCTACACCTTC | CASSFQGALGYTF | TRBD1 | TRBV7-3 | - | TRBJ1-2
TGTGCCACCAGTTTTGCGGGGCAGGATGGCTACACCTTC | CATSFAGQDGYTF | - | TRBV24-1 | once | TRBJ1-2
TGTGCCAGCAGCTTGGTAGTGAGCTCCTACAATGAGCAGTTCTTC | CASSLVVSSYNEQFF | - | TRBV5-6 | - | TRBJ2-1
TGTGCCAGCTCACCCGGGACTAGATACGAGCAGTACTTC | CASSPGTRYEQYF | TRBD2 | TRBV18 | - | TRBJ2-7
TGTGCCAGCAGCAAGGACAGGGGCGTCAGCGAAAAGCAGTTCTTC | CASSKDRGVSEKQFF | TRBD1 | TRBV5-6 | - | TRBJ2-1
TGTGCCAGCAGCTCGACAGGGGCCCACACCGGGGAGCTGTTTTTT | CASSSTGAHTGELFF | TRBD1 | TRBV7-3 | - | TRBJ2-2
TGTGCCACCAGCAGAGGGTACAGCGGGGGGGCCACAGATACGCAGTATTTT | CATSRGYSGGATDTQYF | TRBD2 | TRBV15 | - | TRBJ2-3
TGTGCCTGGGACTCTGGGGGTGGTCAGCCCCAGCATTTT | CAWDSGGGQPQHF | - | TRBV30 | once | TRBJ1-5
TGTGCCAGCAGCGCCGGGACAGTTAGGGCTGAAGCTTTCTTT | CASSAGTVRAEAFF | TRBD1 | TRBV11-3 | - | TRBJ1-1
TGTGCCAGCCAACCCAGAGGGGCGAACTATAATTCACCCCTCCACTTT | CASQPRGANYNSPLHF | - | TRBV25-1 | few | TRBJ1-6
TGTGCCAGTAGTAGCCAGGGGGCGGTGTACAATGAGCAGTTCTTC | CASSSQGAVYNEQFF | TRBD1 | TRBV19 | - | TRBJ2-1
TGTGCCAGCAGAAGACAGGGGTTCGAGCCTGTGGATACGCAGTATTTT | CASRRQGFEPVDTQYF | TRBD1 | TRBV6-4 | - | TRBJ2-3
TGTGCCAGCAGCCACGGGAACTCTGGAAACACCATATATTTT | CASSHGNSGNTIYF | - | TRBV7-9 | - | TRBJ1-3
TGTGCCAGCAGCCTGCGTCGGGGGACAGATACGCAGTATTTT | CASSLRRGTDTQYF | - | TRBV7-3 | - | TRBJ2-3
TGTGCCAGCAGTTCCCCGACAGGGTCGCACGAGCAGTACTTC | CASSSPTGSHEQYF | TRBD1 | TRBV6-5 | - | TRBJ2-7
TGTGCCACCAGCAGAGTGCAGGGGGGAGTGGGCACTAATGAAAAACTGTTTTTT | CATSRVQGGVGTNEKLFF | TRBD1 | TRBV15 | - | TRBJ1-4
TGTGCCAGCAGTTTAGGGCAGGTGGGTGAAGCTTTCTTT | CASSLGQVGEAFF | - | TRBV27 | - | TRBJ1-1
TGTGCCAGCAGCCCGTCTGGAAGCACCATATATTTT | CASSPSGSTIYF | - | TRBV3-1/TRBV3-2 | - | TRBJ1-3
TGCAGTGCTAGGGACAGGGGTGGCTACACCTTC | CSARDRGGYTF | TRBD1 | TRBV20-1 | - | TRBJ1-2
TGTGCCAGCAGCCAAAGGGCAGGTGGAGAGACCCAGTACTTC | CASSQRAGGETQYF | - | TRBV3-1/TRBV3-2 | - | TRBJ2-5
TGTGCCAGCAGCTCCCCCGCCTACTTTGCTGGGGGAGAGAATGAGCAGTTCTTC | CASSSPAYFAGGENEQFF | - | TRBV7-2 | - | TRBJ2-1
TGCGCCAGCAGCCGATACAGGGGCCGGGAGACCCAGTACTTC | CASSRYRGRETQYF | TRBD1 | TRBV5-1 | - | TRBJ2-5
TGTGCCAGCAGCTTGATAATCGCTGGTTCAGATACGCAGTATTTT | CASSLIIAGSDTQYF | - | TRBV5-4 | - | TRBJ2-3
TGTGCTAGCAGTCCTTTAGCGGGGGGCTACAATGAGCAGTTCTTC | CASSPLAGGYNEQFF | TRBD2 | TRBV7-7 | - | TRBJ2-1
TGTGCCAGCAGATCGGACCGTGTAGGTACGCAGTATTTT | CASRSDRVGTQYF | - | TRBV28 | - | TRBJ2-3
TGCGCCAGCAGCCTTGCCGACAGCCGGAAGACTGAAGCTTTCTTT | CASSLADSRKTEAFF | - | TRBV5-1 | once | TRBJ1-1
TGTGCCAGTAATTATCAGGAGGACACTGAAGCTTTCTTT | CASNYQEDTEAFF | - | TRBV19 | - | TRBJ1-1
TGTGCCAGCTCACCGGGGTCGATGAACACTGAAGCTTTCTTT | CASSPGSMNTEAFF | - | TRBV18 | - | TRBJ1-1
TGTGCCTGGAGTGTTTGGCAGCCGTCCTCTGGAAACACCATATATTTT | CAWSVWQPSSGNTIYF | - | TRBV30 | - | TRBJ1-3
TGTGCCAGCTCCAACCCCGGGACTGGAAACACCATATATTTT | CASSNPGTGNTIYF | - | TRBV18 | - | TRBJ1-3